This T cell receptor (beta chain) was documented in a study of identical twins. All donors comprised healthy Caucasians. This clonotype showed up just a few times. V shed 2 bases and J shed 0 bases, with 13 bases lying between them. The CDR3 loop spans 16 amino acids. Template switching supplied a universal primer site; unique molecular identifiers were carried on the cDNA. TCRdb used MiXCR to reprocess the 5' RACE reads, holding one entry per CDR3 protein. This table has under 300,000 distinct CDR3 sequences, about 9% appearing once. These data were also reused for a study on yellow fever vaccine responses in identical twins.

The source of this sequence is a young woman in good health. The sequenced material came from CD8+ T cells sorted from blood. The chain employs TRBV12-3 or TRBV12-4 and TRBJ1-1; TRBD1 is a possible D gene (6 bases). CDR3 nucleotide sequence: TGTGCCAGCAGTTTATGGGGGGGGCTCATGAACACTGAAGCTTTCTTT. Amino acids: CASSLWGGLMNTEAFF.